This is a list of T cell receptor beta chains from one sample in a study of prognosis after radiotherapy for stage I lung cancer. One entry per CDR3 protein results from TCRdb running MiXCR on the multiplex PCR reads. The table includes 20,000 to 25,000 distinct CDR3 sequences, around 37% detected once. Sequencing was performed on PBMCs, taken before or after stereotactic body radiation therapy (not recorded which). The receptors here all came from a donor at least 50 years old with non-small cell lung cancer. CDR3s include the opening cysteine and the closing phenylalanine or tryptophan. The D gene is left open where the match is weak. Expanded clones get a size class; other rows say once, few or many, or leave the size out.

j_call	clone_size	d_call	v_call	cdr3_aa	cdr3_nt
TRBJ2-5	many	.	TRBV12-5	CASGLVGGTQYF	TGTGCTAGTGGTTTGGTGGGAGGGACCCAGTACTTC
TRBJ2-3	.	.	TRBV6-9	CASSYDTGTTDTQYF	TGTGCCAGCAGTTACGACACGGGTACGACAGATACGCAGTATTTT
TRBJ1-2	many	.	TRBV12-3/TRBV12-4	CASSLALGFSFNYGYTF	TGTGCCAGCAGTTTAGCGTTGGGGTTTTCGTTTAACTATGGCTACACCTTC
TRBJ2-2	many	.	TRBV6-4	CASSTGTFPGELFF	TGTGCCAGCAGCACCGGGACTTTCCCCGGGGAGCTGTTTTTT
TRBJ1-1	.	TRBD1	TRBV30	CAWSVQGDTEAFF	TGTGCCTGGAGTGTTCAGGGGGACACTGAAGCTTTCTTT
TRBJ2-4	.	TRBD2	TRBV19	CASSGTSGDLAKNIQYF	TGTGCCAGTAGTGGGACTAGCGGTGATTTAGCCAAAAACATTCAGTACTTC
TRBJ1-2	.	TRBD1	TRBV2	CASSLTGESNYGYTF	TGTGCCAGCAGTCTGACAGGGGAATCTAACTATGGCTACACCTTC
TRBJ2-7	once	.	TRBV19	CASSIGRGTYEQYF	TGTGCCAGTAGTATTGGGCGGGGTACCTACGAGCAGTACTTC
TRBJ2-1	medium-sized	TRBD2	TRBV12-3/TRBV12-4	CASSPLGTSGRSTYNEQFF	TGTGCCAGCAGCCCCCTAGGGACTAGCGGGAGATCTACCTACAATGAGCAGTTCTTC
TRBJ1-6	many	TRBD1	TRBV18	CASSPTDRESPLHF	TGTGCCAGCTCGCCGACGGACAGGGAATCACCCCTCCACTTT
TRBJ2-5	many	.	TRBV5-6	CASSFIRAQQETQYF	TGTGCCAGCAGCTTTATAAGAGCACAACAAGAGACCCAGTACTTC
TRBJ2-4	many	.	TRBV20-1	CSARGSGWSGNIQYF	TGCAGTGCTAGAGGCTCAGGGTGGTCGGGGAACATTCAGTACTTC
TRBJ1-6	many	.	TRBV5-1	CASSLAQGWNSPLHF	TGCGCCAGCAGCTTGGCGCAGGGGTGGAATTCACCCCTCCACTTT
TRBJ1-5	many	.	TRBV28	CASSLSRAGYLPQHF	TGTGCCAGCAGTTTGAGTAGGGCAGGGTATCTGCCCCAGCATTTT
TRBJ1-1	many	.	TRBV4-1	CASSPTRLVVRAEAFF	TGCGCCAGCAGCCCGACCCGGTTAGTAGTAAGGGCTGAAGCTTTCTTT
TRBJ2-1	many	.	TRBV10-2	CASHWSGLGEQFF	TGCGCCAGCCACTGGTCGGGGCTGGGGGAGCAGTTCTTC
TRBJ1-2	many	TRBD1	TRBV4-1	CASSQPRQGSNYGYTF	TGCGCCAGCAGCCAACCGCGACAGGGGTCTAACTATGGCTACACCTTC
TRBJ1-3	many	.	TRBV11-3	CASSLGNTIYF	TGTGCCAGCAGCCTGGGGAACACCATATATTTT
TRBJ2-7	medium-sized	TRBD2	TRBV6-1	CASRPGGTYEQYF	TGTGCCAGCAGGCCGGGAGGGACCTACGAGCAGTACTTC
TRBJ1-5	.	.	TRBV6-2/TRBV6-3	CASQMVGIGDQPQHF	TGTGCCTCCCAAATGGTAGGAATTGGGGATCAGCCCCAGCATTTT
TRBJ2-3	.	.	TRBV6-2/TRBV6-3	CASGRRTDTQYF	TGTGCCAGCGGGCGCCGCACAGATACGCAGTATTTT
TRBJ1-6	.	TRBD1	TRBV2	CASTRDRRQSYNSLLHF	TGTGCCAGCACCCGGGACAGGCGGCAATCCTATAATTCACTCCTCCACTTT
TRBJ2-2	.	.	TRBV24-1	CATSDLGVGGFTGELFF	TGTGCCACCAGTGATTTGGGTGTCGGGGGTTTCACCGGGGAGCTGTTTTTT
TRBJ1-2	many	.	TRBV6-2/TRBV6-3	CASSRTGALRYGYTF	TGTGCCAGCAGTAGAACGGGGGCTTTGAGGTATGGCTACACCTTC
TRBJ2-1	.	TRBD2	TRBV6-2/TRBV6-3	CASSGLAGGDDEQFF	TGTGCCAGCAGTGGACTAGCGGGGGGAGACGATGAGCAGTTCTTC
TRBJ2-1	many	TRBD2	TRBV6-2/TRBV6-3	CASGTTYNEQFF	TGTGCCAGCGGGACTACCTACAATGAGCAGTTCTTC
TRBJ2-4	.	.	TRBV5-1	CASSPGGILGGYIQYF	TGCGCCAGCAGCCCTGGAGGGATTTTAGGAGGATACATTCAGTACTTC
TRBJ2-1	large	.	TRBV7-3	CASSLEGLNEQFF	TGTGCCAGCAGCCTTGAGGGGCTCAATGAGCAGTTCTTC
TRBJ2-1	.	.	TRBV7-9	CASSTGRATDNEQFF	TGTGCCAGCAGCACCGGTAGGGCCACCGACAATGAGCAGTTCTTC
TRBJ2-5	many	.	TRBV12-3/TRBV12-4	CASSLRGTPPYF	TGTGCCAGCAGTTTACGTGGGACGCCGCCTTACTTC
TRBJ2-7	many	.	TRBV19	CASSIGLEGYEQYF	TGTGCCAGTAGTATAGGTTTAGAAGGCTACGAGCAGTACTTC
TRBJ1-5	few	TRBD1	TRBV2	CASSEAGQGSQPQHF	TGTGCCAGCAGTGAAGCGGGACAGGGGAGTCAGCCCCAGCATTTT
TRBJ2-3	many	.	TRBV20-1	CSAREPKDTQYF	TGCAGTGCCCGGGAACCAAAAGATACGCAGTATTTT
TRBJ2-1	once	.	TRBV20-1	CSAPGRDTSIARRGNEQFF	TGCAGTGCTCCGGGCCGTGACACATCTATCGCTCGCCGGGGGAACGAGCAGTTCTTC
TRBJ2-7	.	.	TRBV7-3	CTSSPTGTPRVEQYF	TGTACCAGCAGCCCAACCGGGACCCCACGGGTCGAGCAGTACTTC
TRBJ1-6	.	.	TRBV6-1	CASRISESERSPLHF	TGTGCCAGCAGGATATCGGAAAGTGAAAGGTCACCCCTCCACTTT
TRBJ2-3	.	.	TRBV6-2/TRBV6-3	CALSDRDTSTDTQYF	TGTGCCCTCAGTGATCGAGACACTAGCACAGATACGCAGTATTTT
TRBJ2-7	many	TRBD2	TRBV13	CASSRTRAEQYF	TGTGCCAGCAGCCGGACTAGGGCCGAGCAGTACTTC
TRBJ1-5	many	.	TRBV19	CASNTNTGRGNQPQHF	TGTGCCAGTAACACTAACACGGGCCGGGGCAATCAGCCCCAGCATTTT
TRBJ2-7	many	.	TRBV9	CASSAIVGREQYF	TGTGCCAGCAGCGCAATTGTCGGCCGCGAGCAGTACTTC
TRBJ2-5	.	TRBD2	TRBV5-1	CASSSWGGGGETQYF	TGCGCCAGCAGCTCGTGGGGGGGAGGAGGAGAGACCCAGTACTTC
TRBJ2-7	many	.	TRBV12-3/TRBV12-4	CASSLWNEQYF	TGTGCCAGCAGTTTATGGAACGAGCAGTACTTC
TRBJ2-6	.	.	TRBV20-1	CSARVNTGANVLTF	TGCAGTGCTAGAGTAAATACTGGGGCCAACGTCCTGACTTTC
TRBJ2-7	many	.	TRBV9	CASSADGAWQYF	TGTGCCAGCAGCGCTGACGGCGCTTGGCAGTACTTC
TRBJ2-3	.	.	TRBV5-1	CASSQGPRKGDTQYF	TGCGCCAGCAGCCAGGGGCCGAGAAAGGGGGATACGCAGTATTTT
TRBJ1-4	many	.	TRBV19	CASLAGNNEKLFF	TGTGCCAGCCTAGCAGGGAATAATGAAAAACTGTTTTTT
TRBJ2-7	many	.	TRBV6-1	CASHGKWSSYEQYF	TGTGCCAGCCATGGAAAGTGGAGCTCCTACGAGCAGTACTTC
TRBJ1-5	few	.	TRBV29-1	CSVVPVGGNQPQHF	TGCAGCGTTGTCCCAGTCGGTGGCAATCAGCCCCAGCATTTT
TRBJ2-2	.	TRBD1	TRBV6-2/TRBV6-3	CASTYRGPDTGELFF	TGTGCCAGCACCTACAGGGGGCCAGACACCGGGGAGCTGTTTTTT
TRBJ1-5	.	TRBD1	TRBV12-3/TRBV12-4	CASSLSASGGNQPQHF	TGTGCCAGCAGTCTAAGTGCCTCAGGGGGAAATCAGCCCCAGCATTTT
TRBJ2-7	many	.	TRBV12-3/TRBV12-4	CASSPRWGASSYEQYF	TGTGCCAGCAGCCCACGCTGGGGGGCGAGCTCCTACGAGCAGTACTTC
TRBJ1-5	many	TRBD1	TRBV4-1	CASSLGTGGNQPQHF	TGCGCCAGCAGCCTAGGGACAGGGGGCAATCAGCCCCAGCATTTT
TRBJ2-6	.	.	TRBV20-1	CSAAHPVGANLLTF	TGCAGTGCTGCACATCCAGTGGGGGCCAACCTCCTGACTTTC
TRBJ1-1	.	.	TRBV6-1	CASSGTVSEAFF	TGTGCCAGCAGTGGGACAGTGTCTGAAGCTTTCTTT
TRBJ2-1	many	.	TRBV19	CASSLRGVSSYNEQFF	TGTGCCAGTTCCCTTAGAGGGGTCAGCTCCTACAATGAGCAGTTCTTC